This T cell receptor (beta chain) is from a study of blood T cell repertoires in COVID-19. In the study overall: Acute and convalescent COVID-19 specimens originated in the United States, Italy and Spain.

The method was immunoSEQ multiplex PCR; TCRdb's version includes in-frame clones alone and lacks a portion of them. The repertoire holds about 170,000 clones, roughly 84% seen once, with approximately 15% in the top ten. V lost 0 bases and J lost 7, with 10 bases in between. There are 13 residues in the CDR3. Germline values: CDR1 SGHRS, CDR2 YFSETQ. The source of this sequence is a woman in her 70s with COVID-19, enrolled during active disease. The sequencing sample was made of peripheral blood. The chain employs TRBV5-1 and TRBJ1-2, with D unresolved. The CDR3 loop is CASSLAGRSGYTF. Written as DNA, the CDR3 is TGCGCCAGCAGCTTGGCCGGGAGGAGTGGCTACACCTTC.